This TCR beta chain was retrieved from a study of OX40 agonist ivuxolimab in advanced cancers. With 5 bases removed from V and 7 bases from J, the gap between germline ends came to 11 bases. Germline lookup yields CDR1 SSHAT and CDR2 FNYEAQ (reference sequence). The CDR3 sequence is 13 residues long. Sequencing used immunoSEQ multiplex PCR; TCRdb keeps in-frame clones, though not all of them. Of about 30,000 clones in the sample, 90% were seen once. A remark on this clone: Its specificity is unknown.

Study-level points and caveats: Dose levels from 0.1 to 3.0 mg/kg saw CD4+ and CD8+ blood T cells expand clonally by week 6.

Here the sequenced sample was CD4+ or CD8+ T cells sorted from blood, taken in a trial of the OX40 agonist ivuxolimab. The chain joins TRBV7-7 to TRBJ2-2; D remains ambiguous. The receptor's source is an adult with an advanced solid tumor such as melanoma, head and neck, liver or kidney cancer. The CDR3 region is CASSLSFGGELFF. In nucleotides, the CDR3 is TGTGCCAGCAGCCTGAGTTTCGGCGGGGAGCTGTTTTTT.